This T cell receptor beta chain was retrieved from a study of T cells expressing NK-cell markers (TCRdb year 2020). With respect to the entire study: TCR beta-chain repertoires were profiled in sorted CD3+CD56+NKG2C+, CD3+CD56+NKG2C- and CD3+CD56-NKG2C+ T-cell subsets from eight donors. Seven of the eight sequenced donors were HCMV-seropositive and one was HCMV-seronegative. Randomly selected healthy volunteers, three men and five women, were used as the eight sequenced donors. Libraries were sequenced as 2 x 150 bp reads on Illumina HiSeq 2000/2500, MiSeq or NextSeq.

What the study reported, not specific to this receptor: In more than 5 donors, the dominant CD3+CD56+NKG2C+ clonotypes ranked among the top 10 CD8+ clonotypes, making up about 1.0-8% of CD8+ T cells. Whether the expanded NKG2C-expressing T cell clones were specific for HCMV antigens remained unclear. Those dominant clonotypes were again the most abundant among CD3+CD56-NKG2C+ cells in a few donors, at roughly 28.3-65%.

Instrument on record: Illumina HiSeq 2000. TCR beta cDNA libraries were prepared using 5'RACE template switching, which introduced a universal primer site and unique molecular identifiers. Priming for cDNA synthesis came from the TCR beta constant segment, and two successive PCR amplification steps followed. The source study handled its data this way. MIGEC was used to demultiplex reads and group the reads by UMI, and MiTCR was used to assemble and quantify clonotypes. To remove erroneous sequences, TCR cDNA sequences were retained only when supported by two or more reads. The tcR package was used for downstream repertoire analysis, and clonotypes were matched across fractions by CDR3 nucleotide sequence plus V segment. VDJmatch was used to annotate antigen specificity against VDJdb, with one amino acid substitution allowed in CDR3. TCRdb reprocessed the reads; each CDR3 protein sequence makes one entry, and DNA is unavailable. It is TCRdb's table, rather than the study itself, that gives the V and J calls and clone size. The table of this sample itemizes over 150,000 distinct CDR3 sequences. The ten most abundant clones make up over 35% of the sample.

HCMV serostatus was determined by detecting HCMV-specific IgG in serum with a commercial ELISA kit. Ficoll density gradient centrifugation was used to isolate peripheral blood mononuclear cells from blood. As to this clonotype: Its specific antigen is unknown.

Via the germline V gene, CDR1 is LGHNA and CDR2 YNFKEQ. Counted from cysteine to phenylalanine, this CDR3 has 13 amino acids. No DNA appears here. The rearranged segments are TRBV4-2 and TRBJ2-1. Sample: blood T cells: a sorted CD56 or NKG2C T cell subset, CD4+ or CD8+ T cells, or bulk PBMC T cells (not recorded which). This clonotype was obtained from a woman in her 50s in good health. Donor details come from another sample of the same person, matched by shared clones. This receptor carries the CDR3 CASSQPGVVEQFF.